The clone carrying this TCR beta chain was seen only once. These data originate in a study of shared T cell receptors in the human thymus. The CDR3 runs to 16 residues. In germline, CDR1 is WSHSY, CDR2 SAAADI. V shed 6 bases, J shed 5 bases, and the junction held 7 bases outside the gene matches. TCRdb's copy holds only in-frame clones and misses some; the assay was immunoSEQ multiplex PCR. The table includes about 730,000 clones, 70% to 90% detected once. These data were also filed under a second study, of human thymus T cells. That work states: Infants, healthy and Finnish, who were having corrective surgery for congenital heart defects served as donors.

Sequencing was carried out using thymocytes. The TCR originated in a girl younger than two with a congenital heart defect. This sequence joins TRBV10-2 and TRBJ2-1; 13 bases line up with TRBD2. CDR3 in amino acids: CASRRRTSGGNNEQFF. The CDR3 DNA sequence: TGCGCCAGCAGGAGACGGACTAGCGGGGGCAACAATGAGCAGTTCTTC.